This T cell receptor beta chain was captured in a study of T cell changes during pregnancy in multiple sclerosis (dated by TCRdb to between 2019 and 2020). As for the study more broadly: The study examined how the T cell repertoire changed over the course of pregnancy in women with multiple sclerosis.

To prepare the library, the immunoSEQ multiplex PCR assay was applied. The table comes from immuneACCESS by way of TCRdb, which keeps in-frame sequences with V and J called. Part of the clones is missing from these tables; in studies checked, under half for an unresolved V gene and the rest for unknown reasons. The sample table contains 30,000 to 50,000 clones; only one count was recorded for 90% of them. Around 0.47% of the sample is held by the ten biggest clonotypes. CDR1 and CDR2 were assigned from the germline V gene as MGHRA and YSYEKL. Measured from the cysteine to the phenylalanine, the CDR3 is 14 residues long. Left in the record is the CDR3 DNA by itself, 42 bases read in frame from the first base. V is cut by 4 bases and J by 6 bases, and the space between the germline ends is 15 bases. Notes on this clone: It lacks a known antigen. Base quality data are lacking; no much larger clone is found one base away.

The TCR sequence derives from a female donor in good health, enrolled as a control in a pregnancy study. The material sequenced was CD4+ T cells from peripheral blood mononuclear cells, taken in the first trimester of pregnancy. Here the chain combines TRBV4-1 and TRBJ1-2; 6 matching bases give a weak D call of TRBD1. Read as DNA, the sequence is TGCGCCAGCAGCCGCTCCCCTTCAGGGGATGGCTACACCTTC. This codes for CASSRSPSGDGYTF.